This T cell receptor beta chain was found in a study of cytomegalovirus exposure and HLA in healthy donors. Vbeta (60) and Jbeta (13) primers were used in the PCR. Assay used: immunoSEQ multiplex PCR; TCRdb lists only in-frame clones, some missing. The table records over 70,000 clones, 65% to 75% of them present only once. Trimming at V came to 4 bases and at J to 4 bases, leaving 8 bases not matched to a gene. Germline values: CDR1 SGHNT, CDR2 YYREEE (reference sequence). The CDR3 runs to 15 residues. Sequencing used PBMCs. The receptor was derived from a man younger than 40 in good health and CMV-seronegative. The chain is built from TRBV5-4 and TRBJ2-5, with TRBD2 identical over 9 bases. The chain's CDR3 is CASSSAGGVAETQYF. As DNA, the CDR3 is TGTGCCAGCAGCAGCGCGGGAGGGGTGGCAGAGACCCAGTACTTC. The full variable domain, with the rest looked up from reference TRBV5-4 and TRBJ2-5, is ETGVTQSPTHLIKTRGQQVTLRCSSQSGHNTVSWYQQALGQGPQFIFQYYREEENGRGNFPPRFSGLQFPNYSSELNVNALELDDSALYLCASSSAGGVAETQYFGPGTRLLVL.